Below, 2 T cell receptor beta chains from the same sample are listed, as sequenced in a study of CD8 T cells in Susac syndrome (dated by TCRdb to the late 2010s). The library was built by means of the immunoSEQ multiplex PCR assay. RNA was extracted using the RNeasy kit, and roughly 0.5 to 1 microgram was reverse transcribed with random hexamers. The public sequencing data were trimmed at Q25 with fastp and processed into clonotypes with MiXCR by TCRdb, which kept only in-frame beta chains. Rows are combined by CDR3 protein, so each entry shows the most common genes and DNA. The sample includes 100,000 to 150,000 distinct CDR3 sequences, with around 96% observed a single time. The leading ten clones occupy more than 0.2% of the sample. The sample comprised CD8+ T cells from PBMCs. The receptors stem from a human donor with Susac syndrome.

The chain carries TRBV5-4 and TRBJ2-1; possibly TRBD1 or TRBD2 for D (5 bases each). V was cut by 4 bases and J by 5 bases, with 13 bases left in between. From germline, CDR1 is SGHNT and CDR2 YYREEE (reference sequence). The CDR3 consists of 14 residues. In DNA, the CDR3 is TGTGCCAGCAGCGGGTGGGGGACCAACAATGAGCAGTTCTTC. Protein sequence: CASSGWGTNNEQFF. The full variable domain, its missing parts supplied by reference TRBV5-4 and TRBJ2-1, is ETGVTQSPTHLIKTRGQQVTLRCSSQSGHNTVSWYQQALGQGPQFIFQYYREEENGRGNFPPRFSGLQFPNYSSELNVNALELDDSALYLCASSGWGTNNEQFFGPGTRLTVL.

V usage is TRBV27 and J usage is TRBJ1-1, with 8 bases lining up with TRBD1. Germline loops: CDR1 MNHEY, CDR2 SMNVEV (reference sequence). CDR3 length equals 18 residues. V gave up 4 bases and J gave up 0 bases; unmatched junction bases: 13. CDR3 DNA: TGTGCCAGCAGTTCGGACCAGGGGGCGGGAATCATGAACACTGAAGCTTTCTTT. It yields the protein CASSSDQGAGIMNTEAFF.